This T cell receptor beta chain came from a study of cytomegalovirus exposure and HLA in healthy donors. Researchers ran the PCR with 60 Vbeta and 13 Jbeta primers. The protocol was immunoSEQ multiplex PCR, while the TCRdb copy is restricted to in-frame clones and leaves out a portion. Here the sample spans 130,000 or so clones, about three quarters being singletons. For this clone: What it binds is not known.

Study-wide results and caveats: The study carried out a later analysis of TCR beta sequences. It associated some 15,000 of them with specific HLA alleles at a false discovery rate of 0.05. Clonal expansion, a later analysis showed, was greater in HLA-associated TCR beta chains than in equally common others. Analyzed later, association rates of TCRs varied across HLA loci, with DRB1 most and HLA-C fewest. Productive status was seen about 87% or about 30% of the time for most TCR beta V segments in an earlier analysis.

Sequences were obtained from PBMCs. The source of this sequence is a young woman in good health and CMV-seronegative.

The CDR3 spells CAWTSDRDTQYF. CDR3 DNA sequence: TGTGCCTGGACCTCGGACAGAGATACGCAGTATTTT. The chain combines TRBV30 with TRBJ2-3; tentative D call: TRBD1 (6 bases). Germline V gene sequence: CDR1 GTSNPN, CDR2 SVGIG (reference sequence). V gave up 4 bases and J gave up 5 bases, with 10 bases separating them. This CDR3 has 12 residues. The variable domain in full, with the rest retrieved from reference TRBV30 and TRBJ2-3, is SQTIHQWPATLVQPVGSPLSLECTVEGTSNPNLYWYRQAAGRGLQLLFYSVGIGQISSEVPQNLSASRPQDRQFILSSKKLLLSDSGFYLCAWTSDRDTQYFGPGTRLTVL.